Here is one T cell receptor (beta chain) with its context. Its target is not known. The CDR3 consists of 14 residues. Trimming took off 1 base at V and 2 bases at J, with 8 bases between the two ends. Germline CDR1 MNHNS, CDR2 SASEGT. Primers: 60 Vbeta forward and 13 Jbeta reverse. Sequencing used immunoSEQ multiplex PCR; TCRdb keeps in-frame clones, though not all of them. The sample carries about 190,000 clones, about 85% recorded once. The sample comes from a study of cytomegalovirus exposure and HLA in healthy donors. Overall study results and limits: A highly shared variant cluster was judged a likely technical artifact. Among the most significant clusters, several appeared linked to common viral pathogens in a later analysis. No immune exposure information besides CMV serostatus was available.

The rearrangement uses TRBV6-1 and TRBJ1-2; possible D gene TRBD1, 5 bases. This sequence was found in a man aged 45-65 years in good health and CMV-seronegative. The sequenced material came from PBMCs. CDR3 sequence (DNA): TGTGCCAGCAGTGAAGGGGGCACCAACTATGGCTACACCTTC. Protein product: CASSEGGTNYGYTF.